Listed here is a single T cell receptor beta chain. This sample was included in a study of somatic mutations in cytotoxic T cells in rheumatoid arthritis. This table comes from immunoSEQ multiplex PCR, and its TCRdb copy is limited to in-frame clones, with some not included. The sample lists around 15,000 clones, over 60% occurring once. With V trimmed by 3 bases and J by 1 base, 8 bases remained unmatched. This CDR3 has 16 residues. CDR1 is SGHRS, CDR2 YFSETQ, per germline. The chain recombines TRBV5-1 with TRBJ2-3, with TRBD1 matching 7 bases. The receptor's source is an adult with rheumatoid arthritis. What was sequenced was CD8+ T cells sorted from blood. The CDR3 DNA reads TGCGCCAGCAGCTACCACCGGGACAGTGGCACAGATACGCAGTATTTT. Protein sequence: CASSYHRDSGTDTQYF.